The 2 T cell receptor beta chains reported below all come from one sample, sequenced in a study of T cell changes during pregnancy in multiple sclerosis. Measured with immunoSEQ multiplex PCR; TCRdb has only the in-frame clones, and not every one. The profile shows around 70,000 clones, roughly nine tenths of them singletons. This specimen was peripheral blood, taken in the second trimester of pregnancy. These receptors all come from a female donor in good health, enrolled as a control in a pregnancy study.

The genes are TRBV7-9 and TRBJ2-3, with 14 nucleotides matching TRBD2. The CDR3 loop spans 16 amino acids. Germline-derived CDR1 and CDR2 are SEHNR and FQNEAQ (reference sequence). V dropped 9 bases and J dropped 2; count of bases not matched to a gene: 7. Here the CDR3 reads CASSGLAGGLTDTQYF. CDR3 DNA sequence: TGTGCCAGTTCAGGACTAGCGGGGGGTCTCACAGATACGCAGTATTTT.

This clone was picked up one time. Different DNA sequences within this sample yield the same CDR3. The V call is TRBV6-6, the J call TRBJ1-5; TRBD1 aligns across 8 bases. Germline V CDR1 and CDR2: MNHNY, SVGAGI (reference sequence). The CDR3 runs to 13 residues. The J segment lost 5 bases and the V segment lost 7 bases, leaving 4 bases of the junction unmatched. This CDR3 reads CASIRGQDQPQHF. In nucleotides, the CDR3 is TGTGCCAGCATCCGGGGACAGGATCAGCCCCAGCATTTT.